Following are 15 T cell receptor beta chains from one sample sequenced in a study of blood T cell repertoires in COVID-19. The repertoire was sequenced with immunoSEQ multiplex PCR; TCRdb's copy has only in-frame clones and lacks some. Of fewer than 150,000 clones listed, around 85% are singletons. Sequencing used peripheral blood. The receptors derive from a human donor in a cohort sampled during active COVID-19.

V and J are TRBV7-2 and TRBJ2-1, with 8 bases that match TRBD1. This CDR3 is 15 amino acids long. Germline CDR1 and CDR2: SGHTA and FQGNSA. The V gene end was trimmed by 0 bases and the J gene end by 5 bases; junction bases not matched to a gene: 3. In nucleotides, the CDR3 is TGTGCCAGCAGCTTAGCCGGGACAGGTGACAATGAGCAGTTCTTC. Its protein is CASSLAGTGDNEQFF.

This sequence joins TRBV25-1 and TRBJ2-3; 7 bases are a match to TRBD2. The CDR3 contains 15 residues. CDR1 and CDR2 (germline): MGHDK, SYGVNS. Trimming took 5 bases from V and 0 from J; bases not matched to a gene: 5. CDR3 sequence reads: CASSSLGGSTDTQYF. The CDR3 DNA reads as TGTGCCAGCAGTAGCTTGGGAGGGAGCACAGATACGCAGTATTTT.

V gene TRBV6-6 combines with J gene TRBJ1-3, with 7 bases fitting TRBD1. The CDR3 is made up of 15 amino acids. Germline V gene data show CDR1 as MNHNY and CDR2 as SVGAGI (reference sequence). V lost 4 bases and J lost 2; bases outside the gene matches: 5. The chain's CDR3 is CASSSQTGAGNTIYF. For the CDR3, the DNA is TGTGCCAGCAGTTCACAAACAGGGGCTGGAAACACCATATATTTT.

V gene TRBV25-1 combines with J gene TRBJ2-2; a weak D match, TRBD1 (6 bases). The CDR3 is 15 residues long. Trimming shortened V by 3 bases and J by 3 bases, and 11 bases separated the two germline ends. Germline CDR1 MGHDK, CDR2 SYGVNS. CDR3: CASSDRDTDTGELFF. The CDR3 DNA follows: TGTGCCAGCAGTGACCGGGACACAGACACCGGGGAGCTGTTTTTT. The whole variable domain, remainder taken from reference TRBV25-1 and TRBJ2-2, is EADIYQTPRYLVIGTGKKITLECSQTMGHDKMYWYQQDPGMELHLIHYSYGVNSTEKGDLSSESTVSRIRTEHFPLTLESARPSHTSQYLCASSDRDTDTGELFFGEGSRLTVL.

This clone was seen once. The chain employs TRBV30 and TRBJ1-5; TRBD1 is a possible D gene (6 bases). Trimming removed 1 base at V and 1 base at J, with 14 bases between. The CDR3 runs 16 residues. Germline CDR1 and CDR2: GTSNPN and SVGIG (reference sequence). CDR3 loop: CAWSASGRGSNQPQHF. CDR3 nucleotides: TGTGCCTGGAGTGCTTCGGGCAGGGGCAGCAATCAGCCCCAGCATTTT.

The chain combines TRBV7-2 with TRBJ1-2, with TRBD1 matching over 11 bases. The J segment lost 7 bases and the V segment lost 4 bases, leaving 8 bases of the junction unmatched. The CDR3 runs to 15 residues. Germline assignment: CDR1 SGHTA and CDR2 FQGNSA. The CDR3 nucleotides read TGTGCCAGCAGCTCCCCTGGGACAGGGGGGAGTGGCTACACCTTC. This sequence encodes CASSSPGTGGSGYTF.

The chain is built from TRBV7-9 and TRBJ1-5, with a possible D match to TRBD1 (5 bases). The CDR3 length is 12 residues. Germline V gene sequence: CDR1 SEHNR, CDR2 FQNEAQ (reference sequence). V gave up 6 bases and J gave up 9 bases, with 12 bases separating them. The CDR3 DNA sequence: TGTGCCAGCAGTCACCCGGGGGGGCCCCAGCATTTT. This translates into CASSHPGGPQHF.

The J gene is TRBJ2-7, the V gene TRBV6-5; TRBD1 matches at 8 bases. This CDR3 region has 15 residues. V shed 0 bases and J 0 bases; nucleotides not matched to a gene: 1. Germline V gene sequence: CDR1 MNHEY, CDR2 SVGAGI. The CDR3 loop reads CASSYSGQGSYEQYF. The CDR3 nucleotides are TGTGCCAGCAGTTACTCAGGACAGGGCTCCTACGAGCAGTACTTC.

This clone was detected only a few times. V and J are TRBV7-9 and TRBJ2-1; TRBD1 agrees at 7 bases. The CDR3 covers 12 residues. After removal of 5 bases from V and 9 bases from J, the junction contained 4 bases not matched to a gene. Germline V gene sequence: CDR1 SEHNR, CDR2 FQNEAQ (reference sequence). The CDR3 sequence: CASSLDRVEQFF. CDR3 coding DNA: TGTGCCAGCAGCCTAGACAGGGTTGAGCAGTTCTTC.

This CDR3 reads CASSALTYTEAFF. The CDR3, as DNA: TGTGCCAGCAGCGCTCTAACGTACACTGAAGCTTTCTTT. The chain combines TRBV7-2 with TRBJ1-1; no definite D call. The V gene lost 5 bases and the J gene lost 3 bases, with 10 bases spanning the gap. The germline V gene has CDR1 SGHTA and CDR2 FQGNSA. This CDR3 is 13 amino acids long. The full variable domain, with the rest looked up from reference TRBV7-2 and TRBJ1-1, is GAGVSQSPSNKVTEKGKDVELRCDPISGHTALYWYRQSLGQGLEFLIYFQGNSAPDKSGLPSDRFSAERTGGSVSTLTIQRTQQEDSAVYLCASSALTYTEAFFGQGTRLTVV.

Of note for this clone: A junction end diverges from the germline sequence, so it may reflect a read error. The V gene is TRBV2, the J gene TRBJ2-3; 8 nucleotides match TRBD2. The CDR3 sequence is 14 residues long. Germline loops: CDR1 SNHLY, CDR2 FYNNEI. The CDR3, as DNA: TGTGCCAGCAGAGAAGGACTAGCCCCAGATACGCAGTATTTT. Encoded protein: CASREGLAPDTQYF.

This clone was seen a single time. This chain connects TRBV19 to TRBJ2-7; no firm D call. CDR3 length: 14 residues. The V gene lost 3 bases and the J gene lost 0 bases, with 9 bases spanning the gap. Per germline, CDR1 LNHDA and CDR2 SQIVND (reference sequence). CDR3 residues: CASSIGRSSYEQYF. The CDR3 bases are TGTGCCAGTAGTATTGGTCGGAGCTCCTACGAGCAGTACTTC.

The chain carries TRBV6-2 or TRBV6-3 and TRBJ2-1; D unresolved. Germline values: CDR1 MNHEY, CDR2 SVGEGT. This CDR3 comprises 14 residues. Trimming removed 2 bases at V and 10 bases at J, with 15 bases between. Written as DNA, the CDR3 is TGTGCCAGCAGTTACACCTACGCTCCATACGAGCAGTTCTTC. Its translation: CASSYTYAPYEQFF.

J is TRBJ1-1 and V is TRBV5-6, with TRBD1 as a possible D gene (5 bases). In germline, CDR1 is SGHDT, CDR2 YYEEEE. Trimming shortened V by 0 bases and J by 5 bases, and 11 bases separated the two germline ends. The CDR3 is made up of 14 amino acids. CDR3 amino acids: CASSLGSRGTEAFF. CDR3 DNA sequence: TGTGCCAGCAGCTTGGGCTCTCGGGGGACTGAAGCTTTCTTT. The whole variable domain, filled in from reference TRBV5-6 and TRBJ1-1, reads DAGVTQSPTHLIKTRGQQVTLRCSPKSGHDTVSWYQQALGQGPQFIFQYYEEEERQRGNFPDRFSGHQFPNYSSELNVNALLLGDSALYLCASSLGSRGTEAFFGQGTRLTVV.

The chain carries TRBV15 and TRBJ1-4; D gene unclear. The V end was cut by 4 bases, the J end by 0 bases, with 12 bases between. Germline V gene lookup returns CDR1 LNHNV and CDR2 YYDKDF (reference sequence). This CDR3 spans 16 amino acids. CDR3 sequence reads: CATSKDWGATNEKLFF. For the CDR3, the DNA is TGTGCCACCAGCAAGGACTGGGGTGCAACTAATGAAAAACTGTTTTTT.